This T cell receptor (beta chain) was found in a study of T cell repertoires in cytomegalovirus infection. About the study: Both CMV infection and a matching HLA type were indicated by public TCR beta signatures. Whole-study findings and limits: Adding up the frequency of public TCR beta families identified people who carried CMV plus the relevant HLA. The response measured ex vivo was dominated by TCR beta clonotypes (HLA-C-restricted and CMV-specific).

TCRdb itself ran the reads through MiXCR, one entry per CDR3 protein. This table holds 300,000 to 400,000 distinct CDR3 sequences, less than 20% found once. In regard to this clonotype: The antigen is unknown.

From germline, CDR1 is LNHNV and CDR2 YYDKDF (reference sequence). J gave up 0 bases and V 1 base, and 8 bases lay outside the gene matches. The CDR3 is 18 residues long. The specimen was PBMCs. This receptor was obtained from a human donor in good health (CMV status not recorded). Some clones in this sample may be carry-over from other donors' samples. The rearrangement links TRBV15 to TRBJ2-2, with 7 nucleotides matching TRBD1. The CDR3 spells CATSRAQAGTANTGELFF. DNA of the CDR3: TGTGCCACCAGCAGAGCTCAAGCCGGGACAGCGAACACCGGGGAGCTGTTTTTT.